This T cell receptor beta chain was found in a study of blood T cells in healthy people across ages. Combining a sample-barcoded 5' primer with a J-beta primer mix, a second PCR ran for 7 to 11 cycles. TCRdb itself ran the 5' RACE reads through MiXCR, one entry per CDR3 protein. The top ten clones hold approximately 3.7% of a sample with 600,000 to 1,000,000 distinct CDR3 sequences, more than 20% of them seen once. Separately, the same data were catalogued under a study of T cells of mothers and their children.

This receptor was identified in a boy aged 5-17 years in good health. The sample taken for sequencing was blood.

The CDR3 protein is CATSRDLGGAYEQYF. CDR3 in DNA: TGTGCCACCAGCAGAGATTTGGGTGGGGCCTACGAGCAGTACTTC. V and J are TRBV15 and TRBJ2-7; the D is unclear. CDR1 LNHNV and CDR2 YYDKDF come from the germline V gene (reference sequence). The V and J ends lost 0 bases and 2 bases respectively, with 11 bases between them. The CDR3 length is 15 residues.